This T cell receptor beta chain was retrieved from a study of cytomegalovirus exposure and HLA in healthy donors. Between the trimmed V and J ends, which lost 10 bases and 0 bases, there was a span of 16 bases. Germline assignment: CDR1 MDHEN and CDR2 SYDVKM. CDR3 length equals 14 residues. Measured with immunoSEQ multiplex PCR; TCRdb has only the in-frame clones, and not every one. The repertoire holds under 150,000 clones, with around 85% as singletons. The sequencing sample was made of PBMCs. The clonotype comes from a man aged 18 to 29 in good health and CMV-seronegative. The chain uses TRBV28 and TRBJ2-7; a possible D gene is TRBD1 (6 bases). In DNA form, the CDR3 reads TGTGCCACCCGGGACACCTCTAGCTCCTACGAGCAGTACTTC. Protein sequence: CATRDTSSSYEQYF.